These 11 T cell receptor beta chains were sequenced from one sample in a study of type 1 regulatory T cells (dated by TCRdb to 2020 to 2023). Antigens of these TCRs are unknown. Sequencing was performed on an Illumina MiSeq. TCRdb applied fastp at Q25 and MiXCR to the public reads, then kept only in-frame beta chains. Rows with a matching CDR3 protein are joined into one entry that keeps the most common DNA and genes. The sample table records over 55,000 distinct CDR3 sequences; approximately 64% of these occur just once. Of the sample, 7.6% is held by the ten largest clones. The specimen sequenced was cultured T cells, either the whole culture or a sorted T cell fraction (not recorded which). The cell subset or site label on this specimen signifies: Tr1-enriched cell product generated in vitro against host alloantigens. The receptors stem from a human donor in good health.

The V call is TRBV6-2 or TRBV6-3, the J call TRBJ1-2, with 9 bases matching TRBD1. Germline V gene sequence: CDR1 MNHEY, CDR2 SVGEGT. This CDR3 contains 13 residues. Losses at the gene ends were 2 bases for V and 7 bases for J; bases not matched to a gene: 2. CDR3 amino acids: CASSYGTGSGYTF. In nucleotides, the CDR3 is TGTGCCAGCAGTTACGGGACAGGGTCTGGCTACACCTTC.

V and J are TRBV27 and TRBJ2-7; TRBD1 matches at 12 bases. This CDR3 contains 16 residues. V lost 4 bases, J lost 4 bases, and 8 bases stayed unmatched. CDR1 MNHEY and CDR2 SMNVEV come from the germline V gene (reference sequence). The CDR3 coding sequence is TGTGCCAGCAGTTCTATTCCGGGACAGGGGGCATACGAGCAGTACTTC. Protein sequence: CASSSIPGQGAYEQYF.

This chain uses TRBV12-3 or TRBV12-4 with TRBJ2-1; possible D gene TRBD2, 5 bases. The CDR3 is 15 residues long. Between the trimmed V and J ends, which lost 9 bases and 5 bases, there was a span of 20 bases. The CDR3 loop reads CASLARPGSNNEQFF. Here the CDR3 DNA reads TGTGCCAGTCTCGCGCGGCCGGGGTCGAACAATGAGCAGTTCTTC.

This clonotype was found a few times. The CDR3 sequence is CASSTDRLAGNEQFF. As DNA, the CDR3 is TGTGCCAGCAGCACCGACAGACTAGCAGGGAATGAGCAGTTCTTC. The chain couples TRBV11-2 to TRBJ2-1, with 7 bases that match TRBD2. Germline trimming cut 5 bases from V and 7 bases from J; bases unmatched to any gene: 11. Germline V gene data show CDR1 as SGHAT and CDR2 as FQNNGV. The CDR3 is 15 residues long.

This clonotype was detected only a few times. The V call is TRBV9, the J call TRBJ2-3; no clear D gene. Germline V gives CDR1 SGDLS, CDR2 YYNGEE. The V end lost 2 bases, the J end lost 5 bases, and 12 bases lay between the germline ends. This CDR3 comprises 14 residues. In nucleotides, the CDR3 is TGTGCCAGCAGCGTGGGTCATAGAGGAGATACGCAGTATTTT. Amino acids: CASSVGHRGDTQYF. The whole variable domain, filled in from reference TRBV9 and TRBJ2-3, reads DSGVTQTPKHLITATGQRVTLRCSPRSGDLSVYWYQQSLDQGLQFLIQYYNGEERAKGNILERFSAQQFPDLHSELNLSSLELGDSALYFCASSVGHRGDTQYFGPGTRLTVL.

In this sample, this clonotype turned up a few times. This chain connects TRBV5-1 to TRBJ2-3, with D perhaps TRBD2 (5 bases). Looked up from germline, CDR1 is SGHRS and CDR2 is YFSETQ. The CDR3 has 16 residues. With 7 bases removed from V and 3 bases from J, the gap between germline ends came to 21 bases. In DNA, the CDR3 is TGCGCCAGCGACCACCAAACGGGGTCCCCTACAGATACGCAGTATTTT. Residues: CASDHQTGSPTDTQYF.

This chain connects TRBV6-1 to TRBJ2-2; no firm D call. The CDR3 has 15 residues. Trimming removed 5 bases from V and 4 bases from J, with 14 bases in between. Germline-derived CDR1 and CDR2 are MNHNS and SASEGT. The CDR3 sequence is CASSLGAWLTGELFF. The CDR3 DNA reads as TGTGCCAGCAGTTTGGGTGCCTGGCTCACCGGGGAGCTGTTTTTT.

This chain connects TRBV12-3 or TRBV12-4 to TRBJ2-7, with D possibly TRBD2 on 5 matching bases. The V end lost 2 bases, the J end lost 3 bases, and 5 bases lay between the germline ends. The CDR3 runs 12 residues. Here the CDR3 reads CASSLSGYEQYF. The CDR3, as DNA: TGTGCCAGCAGTTTAAGCGGCTACGAGCAGTACTTC.

J is TRBJ2-2 and V is TRBV12-3 or TRBV12-4; D remains unclear. With 2 bases removed from V and 10 bases from J, the gap between germline ends came to 8 bases. This CDR3 is built from 12 residues. CDR3 in amino acids: CASSLIEKELFF. The CDR3 nucleotides are TGTGCCAGCAGTTTAATAGAGAAGGAGCTGTTTTTT.

This chain uses TRBV20-1 with TRBJ2-3; 8 positions match TRBD2. The V segment lost 0 bases and the J segment 4 bases; nucleotides outside the gene matches: 6. CDR3 size: 15 residues. CDR1 and CDR2 from the germline V gene are DFQATT and SNEGSKA (reference sequence). The CDR3 sequence: CSARDGTRSADTQYF. In nucleotides, the CDR3 is TGCAGTGCTAGAGACGGGACTAGGTCGGCAGATACGCAGTATTTT.

The rearrangement links TRBV20-1 to TRBJ2-6; tentatively, D is TRBD1 or TRBD2 (5 bases each). The CDR3 consists of 18 residues. The V gene lost 0 bases and the J gene lost 0 bases, with 15 bases spanning the gap. The germline gives CDR1 DFQATT, CDR2 SNEGSKA (reference sequence). The chain's CDR3 is CSARDVSRGSSGANVLTF. The CDR3 DNA reads TGCAGTGCTAGAGATGTCTCGAGGGGAAGCTCTGGGGCCAACGTCCTGACTTTC.